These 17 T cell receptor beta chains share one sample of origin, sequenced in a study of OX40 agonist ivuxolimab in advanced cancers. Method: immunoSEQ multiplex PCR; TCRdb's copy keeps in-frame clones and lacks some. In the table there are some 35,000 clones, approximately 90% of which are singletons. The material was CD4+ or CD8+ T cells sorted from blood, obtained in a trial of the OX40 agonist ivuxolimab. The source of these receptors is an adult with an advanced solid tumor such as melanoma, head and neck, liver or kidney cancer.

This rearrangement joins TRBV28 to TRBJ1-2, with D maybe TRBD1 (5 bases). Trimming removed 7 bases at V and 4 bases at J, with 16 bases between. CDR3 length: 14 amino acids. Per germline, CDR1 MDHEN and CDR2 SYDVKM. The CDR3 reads CASTSGTLGYGYTF. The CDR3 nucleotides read TGTGCCAGCACCTCCGGGACTTTGGGCTATGGCTACACCTTC.

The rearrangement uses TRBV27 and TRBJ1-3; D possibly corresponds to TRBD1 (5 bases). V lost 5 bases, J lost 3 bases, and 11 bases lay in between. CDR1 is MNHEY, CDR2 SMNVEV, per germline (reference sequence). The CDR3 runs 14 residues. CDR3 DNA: TGTGCCAGCAGTCAGGGAAGGGTTGGAAACACCATATATTTT. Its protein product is CASSQGRVGNTIYF.

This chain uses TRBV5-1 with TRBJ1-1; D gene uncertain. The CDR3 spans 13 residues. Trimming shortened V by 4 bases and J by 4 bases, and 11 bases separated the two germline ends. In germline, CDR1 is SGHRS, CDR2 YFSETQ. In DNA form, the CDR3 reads TGCGCCAGCAGCCAACCAGGAGGCACTGAAGCTTTCTTT. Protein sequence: CASSQPGGTEAFF. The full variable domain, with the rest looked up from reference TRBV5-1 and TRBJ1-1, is KAGVTQTPRYLIKTRGQQVTLSCSPISGHRSVSWYQQTPGQGLQFLFEYFSETQRNKGNFPGRFSGRQFSNSRSEMNVSTLELGDSALYLCASSQPGGTEAFFGQGTRLTVV.

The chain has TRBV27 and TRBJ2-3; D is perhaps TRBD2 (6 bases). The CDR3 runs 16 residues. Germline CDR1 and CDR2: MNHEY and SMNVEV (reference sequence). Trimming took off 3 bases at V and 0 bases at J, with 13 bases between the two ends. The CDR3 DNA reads TGTGCCAGCAGTTTGACGGGAGCCTCTAGCACAGATACGCAGTATTTT. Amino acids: CASSLTGASSTDTQYF.

The CDR3 DNA reads as TGTGCCAGCACCCTGGGTCTAGCGGGAGGCGATACGCAGTATTTT. Its translation: CASTLGLAGGDTQYF. J is TRBJ2-3 and V is TRBV7-9; the match to TRBD2 covers 11 bases. Germline lookup yields CDR1 SEHNR and CDR2 FQNEAQ (reference sequence). There are 15 residues in the CDR3. V was clipped by 7 bases and J by 6 bases; unmatched bases: 9.

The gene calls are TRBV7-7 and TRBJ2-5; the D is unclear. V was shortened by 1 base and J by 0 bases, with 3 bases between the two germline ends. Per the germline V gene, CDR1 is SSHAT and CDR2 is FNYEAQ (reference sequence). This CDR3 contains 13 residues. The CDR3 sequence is CASSLVNQETQYF. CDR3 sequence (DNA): TGTGCCAGCAGCTTAGTCAACCAAGAGACCCAGTACTTC.

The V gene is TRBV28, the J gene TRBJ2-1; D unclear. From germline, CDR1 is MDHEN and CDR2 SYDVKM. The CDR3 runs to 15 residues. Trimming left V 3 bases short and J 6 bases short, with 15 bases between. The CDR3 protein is CASSFWTLAANEQFF. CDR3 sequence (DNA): TGTGCCAGCAGTTTCTGGACCCTGGCTGCCAATGAGCAGTTCTTC.

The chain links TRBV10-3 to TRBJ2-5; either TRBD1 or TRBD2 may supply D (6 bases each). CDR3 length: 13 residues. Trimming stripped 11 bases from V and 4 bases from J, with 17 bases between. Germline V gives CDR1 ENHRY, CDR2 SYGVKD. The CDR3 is CASGGLSGETQYF. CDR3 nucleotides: TGTGCCTCCGGGGGCCTATCAGGAGAGACCCAGTACTTC.

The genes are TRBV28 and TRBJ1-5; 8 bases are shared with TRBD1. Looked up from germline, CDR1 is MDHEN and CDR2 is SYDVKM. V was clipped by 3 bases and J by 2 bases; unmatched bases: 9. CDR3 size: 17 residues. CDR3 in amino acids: CASSLDPHRGGNQPQHF. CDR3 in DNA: TGTGCCAGCAGTTTGGATCCACACAGGGGGGGCAATCAGCCCCAGCATTTT.

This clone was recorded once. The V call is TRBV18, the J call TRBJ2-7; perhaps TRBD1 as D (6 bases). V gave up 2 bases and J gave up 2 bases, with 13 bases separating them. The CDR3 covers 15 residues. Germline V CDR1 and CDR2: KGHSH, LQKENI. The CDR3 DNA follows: TGTGCCAGCTCACCAGCGCGACAGGCAACCTACGAGCAGTACTTC. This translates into CASSPARQATYEQYF.

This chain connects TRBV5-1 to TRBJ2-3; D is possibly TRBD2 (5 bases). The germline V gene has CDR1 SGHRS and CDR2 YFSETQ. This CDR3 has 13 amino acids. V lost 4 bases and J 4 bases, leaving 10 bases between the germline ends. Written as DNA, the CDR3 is TGCGCCAGCAGCGGATATAGCGCAGATACGCAGTATTTT. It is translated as CASSGYSADTQYF. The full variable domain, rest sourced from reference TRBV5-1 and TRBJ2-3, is KAGVTQTPRYLIKTRGQQVTLSCSPISGHRSVSWYQQTPGQGLQFLFEYFSETQRNKGNFPGRFSGRQFSNSRSEMNVSTLELGDSALYLCASSGYSADTQYFGPGTRLTVL.

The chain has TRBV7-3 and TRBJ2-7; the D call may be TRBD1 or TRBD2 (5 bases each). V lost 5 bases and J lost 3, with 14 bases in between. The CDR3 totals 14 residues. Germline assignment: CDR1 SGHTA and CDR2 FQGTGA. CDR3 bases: TGTGCCAGCAGCCCGCAGGGAGCAAACTACGAGCAGTACTTC. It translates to CASSPQGANYEQYF.

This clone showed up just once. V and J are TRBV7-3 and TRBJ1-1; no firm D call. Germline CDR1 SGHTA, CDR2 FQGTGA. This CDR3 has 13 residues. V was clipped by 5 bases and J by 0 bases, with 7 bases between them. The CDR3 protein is CASSAQLNTEAFF. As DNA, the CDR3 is TGTGCCAGCAGCGCGCAGCTGAACACTGAAGCTTTCTTT.

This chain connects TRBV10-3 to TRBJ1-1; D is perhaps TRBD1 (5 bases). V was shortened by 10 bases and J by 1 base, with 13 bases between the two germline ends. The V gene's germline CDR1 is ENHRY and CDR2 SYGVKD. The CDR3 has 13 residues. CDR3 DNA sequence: TGTGCCACGGTGGACGGGACGAACACTGAAGCTTTCTTT. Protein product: CATVDGTNTEAFF.

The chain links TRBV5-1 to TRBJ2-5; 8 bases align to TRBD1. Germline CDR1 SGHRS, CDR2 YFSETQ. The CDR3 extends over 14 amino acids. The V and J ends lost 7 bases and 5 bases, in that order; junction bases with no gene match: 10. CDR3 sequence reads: CASVRAGQGETQYF. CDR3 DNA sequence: TGCGCCAGCGTACGGGCAGGACAGGGCGAGACCCAGTACTTC.

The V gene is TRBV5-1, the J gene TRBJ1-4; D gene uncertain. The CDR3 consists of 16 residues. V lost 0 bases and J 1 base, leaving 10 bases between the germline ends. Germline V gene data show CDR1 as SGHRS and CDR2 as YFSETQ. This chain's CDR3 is CASSLGGWGTNEKLFF. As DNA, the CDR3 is TGCGCCAGCAGCTTGGGCGGCTGGGGAACTAATGAAAAACTGTTTTTT.

This CDR3 is CATSQGFYEQYF. CDR3 coding DNA: TGTGCCACCTCTCAGGGGTTTTACGAGCAGTACTTC. The chain is built from TRBV28 and TRBJ2-7, with D tentatively TRBD1 (6 bases). The V end was cut by 10 bases, the J end by 4 bases, with 14 bases between. Looked up from germline, CDR1 is MDHEN and CDR2 is SYDVKM. The CDR3 runs 12 residues.